The rows below give T cell receptor beta chains drawn from one sample of a study of spatial heterogeneity in lung cancer. TCRdb re-analysed the 5' RACE reads in MiXCR, keeping a single row per CDR3 protein. The top ten clones hold about 6.8% of a sample with more than 60,000 distinct CDR3 sequences, about 8.5% of them seen once. The specimen was PBMCs, collected at surgery. The origin of the receptors is a male donor with early-stage non-small cell lung cancer. CDR3s include the opening cysteine and the closing phenylalanine or tryptophan. The order of the fields is clone size, J gene, D gene, V gene, CDR3 length, CDR3 protein, CDR3 DNA. The D gene is left open where the match is weak. The size field is filled for only some rows; it gives once, few, many or a size class.

many TRBJ2-1 TRBD2 TRBV4-2 19 CASSQEGLAGGLSYNEQFF TGTGCCAGCAGCCAAGAAGGACTAGCGGGAGGGCTATCTTACAATGAGCAGTTCTTC
NA TRBJ1-1 TRBD1 TRBV12-3/TRBV12-4 14 CASRLTGGNTEAFF TGTGCCAGCAGGCTGACAGGGGGCAACACTGAAGCTTTCTTT
NA TRBJ2-7 TRBD2 TRBV20-1 14 CSASSSGNSYEQYF TGCAGTGCTAGCTCTAGCGGGAACTCCTACGAGCAGTACTTC
few TRBJ1-4 NA TRBV12-3/TRBV12-4 13 CASKTAPNEKLFF TGTGCCAGCAAGACAGCCCCTAATGAAAAACTGTTTTTT
few TRBJ2-7 NA TRBV6-6 11 CASSPFDEQYF TGTGCCAGCAGTCCCTTCGACGAGCAGTACTTC
few TRBJ2-6 TRBD2 TRBV3-1 17 CASSQRGGATGANVLTF TGTGCCAGCAGCCAAAGGGGAGGGGCGACTGGGGCCAACGTCCTGACTTTC
many TRBJ2-7 TRBD1 TRBV28 16 CASGFYGQGRGYEQYF TGTGCCAGCGGGTTTTATGGACAGGGACGGGGATACGAGCAGTACTTC
many TRBJ2-2 NA TRBV21-1 16 CASSKFPSWVAGELFF TGTGCCAGCAGCAAATTCCCAAGTTGGGTCGCCGGGGAGCTGTTTTTT
many TRBJ2-6 NA TRBV6-2/TRBV6-3 16 CASSYLSPSGANVLTF TGTGCCAGCAGTTACCTGTCGCCGTCTGGGGCCAACGTCCTGACTTTC
many TRBJ2-7 NA TRBV12-3/TRBV12-4 14 CASSLGRGGSEQYF TGTGCCAGCAGTTTGGGACGCGGAGGGTCCGAGCAGTACTTC
many TRBJ2-7 NA TRBV9 15 CASSLTIGQPYEQYF TGTGCCAGCAGCCTCACAATAGGGCAGCCCTACGAGCAGTACTTC
many TRBJ1-1 NA TRBV10-3 16 CAISDGVGVVATEAFF TGTGCCATCAGTGATGGGGTAGGGGTCGTGGCCACTGAAGCTTTCTTT
many TRBJ1-1 NA TRBV4-3 14 CASSREHSNTEAFF TGCGCCAGCAGCCGAGAACACTCGAACACTGAAGCTTTCTTT
many TRBJ1-1 NA TRBV5-6 12 CASSLYLGSTSF TGTGCCAGCAGCTTGTATCTCGGGTCTACGTCCTTT
many TRBJ2-3 TRBD2 TRBV6-6 17 CASSPWTSGLSTDTQYF TGTGCCAGCAGCCCCTGGACTAGCGGGTTGAGCACAGATACGCAGTATTTT
many TRBJ2-3 TRBD2 TRBV11-3 16 CASSLRLAGDTDTQYF TGTGCCAGCAGCCTACGACTAGCGGGAGACACAGATACGCAGTATTTT
few TRBJ2-2 TRBD2 TRBV2 18 CASSEFGTSGRNTGELFF TGTGCCAGCAGTGAATTTGGGACTAGCGGGAGGAACACCGGGGAGCTGTTTTTT
few TRBJ1-1 NA TRBV3-1 13 CASSYEMNTEAFF TGTGCCAGCAGTTACGAGATGAACACTGAAGCTTTCTTT
many TRBJ1-1 NA TRBV21-1 13 CASQETPDTEAFF TGTGCCAGTCAAGAAACCCCGGACACTGAAGCTTTCTTT
NA TRBJ1-1 NA TRBV10-3 13 CAISESVAGKAFF TGTGCCATCAGTGAGTCCGTGGCCGGAAAAGCTTTCTTT
NA TRBJ1-4 NA TRBV20-1 14 CSARALGLYEKLFF TGCAGTGCTAGAGCATTGGGGTTGTATGAAAAACTGTTTTTT
many TRBJ2-7 NA TRBV21-1 12 CASSSGYYEQYF TGTGCCAGCAGCAGCGGGTACTACGAGCAGTACTTC
many TRBJ1-4 NA TRBV4-1 15 CASRSRDGNSEKLFF TGCGCCAGCAGATCTCGTGACGGCAACTCGGAAAAACTGTTTTTT
few TRBJ2-3 NA TRBV5-1 14 CASSGLQSTDTQYF TGCGCCAGCAGCGGCTTACAGAGCACAGATACGCAGTATTTT
many TRBJ1-1 NA TRBV6-4 13 CASSVAGATEAFF TGTGCCAGCAGTGTAGCGGGGGCAACTGAAGCTTTCTTT
NA TRBJ2-2 NA TRBV19 16 CASSPLLLARAGELFF TGTGCCAGTAGTCCCCTCCTCCTAGCGAGGGCCGGGGAGCTGTTTTTT
NA TRBJ1-6 TRBD1 TRBV6-5 11 CASRDRGRLHF TGTGCTAGCAGAGACAGGGGGCGCCTCCACTTT
NA TRBJ2-2 NA TRBV24-1 13 CATSAGLPGELFF TGTGCCACCAGTGCGGGACTTCCCGGGGAGCTGTTTTTT
NA TRBJ2-1 TRBD1 TRBV7-2 15 CASSSGTGLGNEQFF TGTGCCAGCAGCTCCGGGACAGGGTTGGGGAATGAGCAGTTCTTC
NA TRBJ1-6 NA TRBV5-1 13 CASSLAEDSPLHF TGCGCCAGCAGCTTAGCAGAAGATTCACCCCTCCACTTT
NA TRBJ2-6 TRBD2 TRBV3-1 20 CASSLVSGLALYTGANVLTF TGTGCCAGCAGCCTAGTATCGGGACTAGCTTTATACACTGGGGCCAACGTCCTGACTTTC
many TRBJ2-7 NA TRBV20-1 15 CSARGTFGASYEQYF TGCAGTGCTAGGGGGACCTTCGGGGCCTCCTACGAGCAGTACTTC
many TRBJ2-7 TRBD1 TRBV7-9 15 CASSPQGVPTYEQYF TGTGCCAGCAGCCCTCAGGGGGTACCCACCTACGAGCAGTACTTC
NA TRBJ1-2 NA TRBV30 14 CAWTRSNSNYGYTF TGTGCCTGGACCAGATCGAATTCAAACTATGGCTACACCTTC
NA TRBJ2-7 TRBD2 TRBV19 15 CASSKGREAPYEQYF TGTGCCAGTAGTAAAGGGCGGGAGGCTCCCTACGAGCAGTACTTC
many TRBJ1-2 NA TRBV6-1 14 CASSERADRYGYTF TGTGCCAGCAGTGAAAGGGCCGACAGATATGGCTACACCTTC
NA TRBJ2-1 TRBD2 TRBV12-3/TRBV12-4 16 CASSKTGLAGANEQFF TGTGCCAGCAGTAAAACGGGACTAGCGGGAGCCAATGAGCAGTTCTTC